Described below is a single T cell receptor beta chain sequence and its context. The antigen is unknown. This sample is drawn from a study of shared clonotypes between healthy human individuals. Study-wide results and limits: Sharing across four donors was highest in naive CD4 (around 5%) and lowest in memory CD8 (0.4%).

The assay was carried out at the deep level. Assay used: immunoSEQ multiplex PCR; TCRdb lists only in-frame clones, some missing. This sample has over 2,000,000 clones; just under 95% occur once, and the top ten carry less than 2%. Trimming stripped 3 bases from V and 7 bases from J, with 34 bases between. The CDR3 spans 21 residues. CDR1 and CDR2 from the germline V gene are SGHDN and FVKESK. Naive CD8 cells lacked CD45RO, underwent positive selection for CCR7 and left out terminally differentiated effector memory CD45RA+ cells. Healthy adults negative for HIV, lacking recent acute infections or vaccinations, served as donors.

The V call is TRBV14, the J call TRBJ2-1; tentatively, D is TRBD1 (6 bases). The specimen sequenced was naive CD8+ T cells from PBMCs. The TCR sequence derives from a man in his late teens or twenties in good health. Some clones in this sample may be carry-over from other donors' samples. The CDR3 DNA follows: TGTGCCAGCAGCCAGGCGACAGGTAGTTGGCCAAGTTTCCGCGTAGGGAATGAGCAGTTCTTC. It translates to CASSQATGSWPSFRVGNEQFF.